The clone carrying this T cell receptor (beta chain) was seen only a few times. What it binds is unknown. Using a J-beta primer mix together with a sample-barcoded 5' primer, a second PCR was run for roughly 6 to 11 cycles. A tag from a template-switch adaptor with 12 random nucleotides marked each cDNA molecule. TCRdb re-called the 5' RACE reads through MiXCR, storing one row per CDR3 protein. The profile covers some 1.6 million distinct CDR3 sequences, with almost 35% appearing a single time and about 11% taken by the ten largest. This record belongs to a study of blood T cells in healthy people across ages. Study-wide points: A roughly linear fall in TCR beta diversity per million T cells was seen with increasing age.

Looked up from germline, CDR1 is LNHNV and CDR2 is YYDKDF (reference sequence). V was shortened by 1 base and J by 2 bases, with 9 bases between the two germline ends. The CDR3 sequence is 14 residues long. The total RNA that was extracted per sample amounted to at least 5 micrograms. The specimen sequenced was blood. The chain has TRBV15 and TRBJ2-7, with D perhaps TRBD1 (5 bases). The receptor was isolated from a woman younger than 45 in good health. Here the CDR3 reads CATSRGRGPYEQYF. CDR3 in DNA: TGTGCCACCAGCAGAGGTAGGGGCCCCTACGAGCAGTACTTC.